Listed here are 13 T cell receptor beta chains from one sample, sequenced in a study of CD8 T cells in Susac syndrome. RNA was extracted with the RNeasy kit, and a quantity of about 0.45 to 1 ug was reverse transcribed using random hexamers. TCRdb reprocessed the immunoSEQ multiplex PCR reads via MiXCR and lists one record per CDR3 protein. This table holds about 180,000 distinct CDR3 sequences, roughly 94% found once. Sequencing used CD4+ T cells from PBMCs. The receptors were gathered from a human donor with Susac syndrome.

The rearrangement uses TRBV20-1 and TRBJ2-5, with TRBD1 matching over 8 bases. V trimming: 6 bases; J trimming: 4 bases; junction bases outside the gene matches: 10. The CDR3 is 14 amino acids. Germline V gene sequence: CDR1 DFQATT, CDR2 SNEGSKA (reference sequence). In nucleotides, the CDR3 is TGCAGTGCCGAACCAGGGGGCGCGGGAGAGACCCAGTACTTC. It yields the protein CSAEPGGAGETQYF.

The V and J genes are TRBV15 and TRBJ1-5; no definite D call. V was shortened by 1 base and J by 7 bases, with 11 bases between the two germline ends. Looked up from germline, CDR1 is LNHNV and CDR2 is YYDKDF (reference sequence). The CDR3 consists of 14 residues. The CDR3 sequence is CATSRGSGVQPQHF. For the CDR3, the DNA is TGTGCCACCAGCAGAGGGTCCGGGGTACAGCCCCAGCATTTT.

The rearrangement uses TRBV12-5 and TRBJ1-6; D is possibly TRBD1 (6 bases). CDR1 and CDR2 (germline): LGHNT, FRNRAP. Trimming left V 1 base short and J 7 bases short, with 11 bases between. The CDR3 totals 15 residues. Here the CDR3 DNA reads TGTGCTAGTGGTTTGGGACAGGCTTTGAATTCACCCCTCCACTTT. Translating gives CASGLGQALNSPLHF.

The gene calls are TRBV12-3 or TRBV12-4 and TRBJ1-2; TRBD1 is a possible D gene (5 bases). The CDR3 extends over 13 amino acids. V gave up 2 bases and J gave up 7 bases, with 11 bases separating them. Written as DNA, the CDR3 is TGTGCCAGCAGTTTAATAGGGGAGATTGGCTACACCTTC. This sequence encodes CASSLIGEIGYTF.

This chain uses TRBV29-1 with TRBJ1-2; no definite D call. The germline CDR1 and CDR2 sequences are SQVTM and ANQGSEA. The V end lost 5 bases, the J end lost 7 bases, and 11 bases lay between the germline ends. There are 11 residues in the CDR3. The CDR3 loop reads CSVSPLGGYTF. The DNA for the CDR3 is TGCAGCGTTAGCCCCCTCGGTGGCTACACCTTC.

The table lists this clonotype with a few counts. V and J are TRBV29-1 and TRBJ2-3; TRBD2 matches at 8 bases. Germline trimming cut 7 bases from V and 6 bases from J; bases unmatched to any gene: 9. The CDR3 spans 13 residues. The germline V gene has CDR1 SQVTM and CDR2 ANQGSEA. CDR3 sequence reads: CSAQARLADTQYF. The CDR3 DNA follows: TGCAGCGCCCAGGCGAGACTAGCGGATACGCAGTATTTT.

The count of this clonotype is one. The V gene is TRBV11-2, the J gene TRBJ1-4; possible D gene TRBD1, 6 bases. Trimming left V 5 bases short and J 8 bases short, with 21 bases between. This CDR3 is built from 16 residues. Looked up from germline, CDR1 is SGHAT and CDR2 is FQNNGV. CDR3 residues: CASSEGQTSWGEKLFF. CDR3 DNA sequence: TGTGCCAGCAGCGAAGGACAGACGAGCTGGGGGGAAAAACTGTTTTTT.

The chain has TRBV19 and TRBJ2-2; a weak D match, TRBD1 (5 bases). Between the trimmed V and J ends, which lost 5 bases and 6 bases, there was a span of 13 bases. Germline loops: CDR1 LNHDA, CDR2 SQIVND (reference sequence). CDR3 length equals 14 residues. CDR3 region: CASSVGQRAGELFF. The CDR3, as DNA: TGTGCCAGTAGTGTGGGGCAACGGGCCGGGGAGCTGTTTTTT. Complete variable domain (other parts from reference TRBV19 and TRBJ2-2): DGGITQSPKYLFRKEGQNVTLSCEQNLNHDAMYWYRQDPGQGLRLIYYSQIVNDFQKGDIAEGYSVSREKKESFPLTVTSAQKNPTAFYLCASSVGQRAGELFFGEGSRLTVL.

This sequence joins TRBV29-1 and TRBJ1-2, with D possibly being TRBD1 (5 bases). This CDR3 comprises 12 residues. Trimming cost V 4 bases and J 4 bases, with 10 bases left between them. Germline CDR1 is SQVTM and CDR2 is ANQGSEA. The CDR3 DNA reads as TGCAGCGTTGGTGAGGGGCTCTATGGCTACACCTTC. Its translation is CSVGEGLYGYTF.

This clonotype was picked up a small number of times. V gene TRBV7-8 combines with J gene TRBJ1-1, with unresolved D. The CDR3 runs to 16 residues. Germline-derived CDR1 and CDR2 are SGHVS and FQNEAQ. V was shortened by 0 bases and J by 0 bases, with 11 bases between the two germline ends. The CDR3 reads CASSLARSTLNTEAFF. For the CDR3, the DNA is TGTGCCAGCAGCTTAGCTCGATCGACTTTGAACACTGAAGCTTTCTTT.

This clonotype was counted once. As DNA, the CDR3 is TGTGCCAGCAGCCGTACTAGCGGGGGGCAAGAGACCCAGTACTTC. This encodes CASSRTSGGQETQYF. The genes are TRBV5-6 and TRBJ2-5, with 12 bases fitting TRBD2. This CDR3 is built from 15 residues. The V segment lost 4 bases and the J segment 2 bases; nucleotides outside the gene matches: 3. The V gene's germline CDR1 is SGHDT and CDR2 YYEEEE.

The chain links TRBV18 to TRBJ1-2; 7 bases match TRBD1. V lost 4 bases, J lost 0 bases, and 2 bases stayed unmatched. The CDR3 has 14 residues. Germline-derived CDR1 and CDR2 are KGHSH and LQKENI. The CDR3 DNA reads TGTGCCAGCTCACTCGGACAGGCTAACTATGGCTACACCTTC. This gives the protein CASSLGQANYGYTF.

The chain has TRBV5-1 and TRBJ2-7, with 8 bases identical to TRBD1. Germline V gives CDR1 SGHRS, CDR2 YFSETQ. The CDR3 loop spans 16 amino acids. V was pared by 4 bases and J by 1 base, with 10 bases of the junction left unmatched. In nucleotides, the CDR3 is TGCGCCAGCAGCCCCGGACAGGGCTACGTTTCCTACGAGCAGTACTTC. It codes for CASSPGQGYVSYEQYF.